This TCR beta chain was captured by sequencing in a study of response to subunit inactivated influenza vaccine. In TCRdb, the RT-PCR reads were re-called with MiXCR into one record per CDR3 protein. This sample has 550,000 to 800,000 distinct CDR3 sequences; around 14% occur once, and the top ten carry around 7%. A few counts support this clonotype. Its specificity is not known. Study outcomes and limitations: Authors suggested few new T cells are recruited by each seasonal influenza vaccination.

Looked up from germline, CDR1 is LNHNV and CDR2 is YYDKDF (reference sequence). Trimming took 2 bases from V and 0 from J, leaving 13 bases between them. CDR3 length: 17 residues. This receptor was taken from a man aged 50 to 59 who received an inactivated influenza vaccine. The specimen was PBMCs from blood, collected around two weeks before vaccination. The genes are TRBV15 and TRBJ2-2; tentatively, D is TRBD1 or TRBD2 (5 bases each). The chain's CDR3 is CATSRSRQRANTGELFF. CDR3 DNA sequence: TGTGCCACCAGCAGATCCCGACAGAGGGCGAACACCGGGGAGCTGTTTTTT.